This passage covers 7 T cell receptor beta chains from one sample sequenced in a study of T-cell memory formation after mild COVID-19. TCRdb analysed the 5' RACE reads with MiXCR anew, one entry per CDR3 protein. This sample has 530,000 or so distinct CDR3 sequences; roughly 17% occur once, and the top ten carry around 8.1%. The sequenced material came from PBMCs or a T cell subset sorted from them (not recorded which). The receptor source for this set is an adult woman who had mild COVID-19 (a few samples of this study predate the infection). Cell type and time point are not known.

A few counts support this clonotype. CDR3 bases: TGCGCCAGCAGAAGGACAGGGTCAAAAGAGCAGTTCTTC. As protein: CASRRTGSKEQFF. This chain joins TRBV5-1 and TRBJ2-1, with 8 bases aligning to TRBD1. Germline V gives CDR1 SGHRS, CDR2 YFSETQ. With 5 bases clipped from V and 10 bases from J, the junction kept 8 bases outside the gene matches. CDR3 length equals 13 residues.

This clonotype was observed a few times. The CDR3 reads CASSLEGPRGGLGPEAFF. CDR3 DNA sequence: TGTGCCAGCAGCTTAGAGGGTCCGCGGGGGGGCCTCGGGCCTGAAGCTTTCTTT. This chain joins TRBV7-2 and TRBJ1-1; D possibly corresponds to TRBD1 (6 bases). The germline V and J ends were trimmed by 1 base and 6 bases, with 24 bases remaining between them. This CDR3 comprises 18 residues. Germline V gene sequence: CDR1 SGHTA, CDR2 FQGNSA.

The chain carries TRBV5-8 and TRBJ2-3, with 9 bases aligning to TRBD1. Per the germline V gene, CDR1 is SGHTS and CDR2 is YDEGEE. The CDR3 loop spans 16 amino acids. After removal of 0 bases from V and 0 bases from J, the junction contained 2 bases not matched to a gene. CDR3 in amino acids: CASSLGGTGSTDTQYF. Written as DNA, the CDR3 is TGTGCCAGCAGCTTGGGGGGGACAGGGAGCACAGATACGCAGTATTTT.

The chain combines TRBV5-1 with TRBJ1-1; TRBD1 might be the D (6 bases). Germline values: CDR1 SGHRS, CDR2 YFSETQ. The CDR3 extends over 16 amino acids. Trimming stripped 0 bases from V and 1 base from J, with 13 bases between. The CDR3 here is CASSLVAGVTNTEAFF. The CDR3 DNA reads as TGCGCCAGCAGCTTGGTGGCAGGGGTAACGAACACTGAAGCTTTCTTT.

This clonotype was recorded at least ten times. The chain uses TRBV12-3 or TRBV12-4 and TRBJ2-1; D may correspond to TRBD1 or TRBD2 (5 bases each). This CDR3 region has 15 residues. Deletions cut 5 bases from V and 0 bases from J, with 11 bases between. The CDR3: CASSTGGSSYNEQFF. In DNA, the CDR3 is TGTGCCAGCAGTACAGGCGGGTCCTCCTACAATGAGCAGTTCTTC.

This clonotype was observed a handful of times. The rearrangement links TRBV5-5 to TRBJ2-5; TRBD2 might be the D (7 bases). The germline gives CDR1 SGHKS, CDR2 YYEKEE (reference sequence). CDR3 size: 19 residues. V gave up 0 bases and J gave up 2 bases, with 23 bases separating them. The DNA of the CDR3 is TGTGCCAGCAGCTTGGGCACCCCCCGGGGGCGGGGGCCTCAAGAGACCCAGTACTTC. Its translation: CASSLGTPRGRGPQETQYF.

The chain has TRBV24-1 and TRBJ2-1; a possible D gene is TRBD1 (7 bases). V dropped 4 bases and J dropped 10 bases, with 19 bases sitting between them. Germline lookup yields CDR1 KGHDR and CDR2 SFDVKD. The CDR3 spans 15 residues. The CDR3 nucleotides read TGTGCCACCAGTGACCGACTAGGACCGGGACAGGAGCAGTTCTTC. Its translation: CATSDRLGPGQEQFF.